These 28 T cell receptor beta chains were all obtained from the same sample, sequenced in a study of CXCR3-negative and CXCR3-positive naive CD8 T cells. Antigens for these TCRs are unknown. Study-wide results and caveats: Researchers report that CXCR3-positive naive cells carry more hydrophobic TRB CDR3s than CXCR3-negative naive cells.

All TRB cDNA libraries came from 5' RACE performed with UMI labels. TCRdb reprocessed the 5' RACE reads; each CDR3 protein has one entry and no DNA is given. The sample features over 150,000 distinct CDR3 sequences, with approximately 0.5% in its top ten. Sequencing used naive CXCR3+ CD8+ T cells from blood. Subset indicated: CD45RO-CCR7+CD27+CD95- naive CD8+ T cells expressing CXCR3 (TNR3+). The receptor set was obtained from a human donor in good health. Some clones in this sample may be carry-over from other donors' samples.

This sequence joins TRBV10-3 and TRBJ2-3. Looked up from germline, CDR1 is ENHRY and CDR2 is SYGVKD. This CDR3 is built from 13 residues. The CDR3 here is CAISGLAEDTQYF.

The V call is TRBV6-2 or TRBV6-3, the J call TRBJ2-3; TCRdb names TRBD1, which stays unverified in the absence of DNA. The CDR3 has 18 residues. CDR1 and CDR2 (germline): MNHEY, SVGEGT. The CDR3 sequence is CASSLLPIGTGDTDTQYF.

The chain employs TRBV5-1 and TRBJ1-1. CDR1 and CDR2 from the germline V gene are SGHRS and YFSETQ. This CDR3 region has 13 residues. The CDR3 sequence is CASSWNGEPEAFF.

The V and J genes are TRBV29-1 and TRBJ2-7. The CDR3 is made up of 13 amino acids. Germline lookup yields CDR1 SQVTM and CDR2 ANQGSEA. The CDR3 loop is CSVDGQGFYEQYF.

This chain uses TRBV4-3 with TRBJ2-7. There are 15 residues in the CDR3. Germline V gene data show CDR1 as LGHNA and CDR2 as YSLEER. The CDR3: CASSQDRGALYEQYF.

This rearrangement joins TRBV9 to TRBJ2-2; the D gene TCRdb calls, TRBD1, cannot be checked with no DNA. The CDR3 spans 14 residues. In germline, CDR1 is SGDLS, CDR2 YYNGEE. This chain's CDR3 is CASSVGGSAGELFF.

The CDR3 protein is CSAAGTYEAFF. The chain links TRBV29-1 to TRBJ1-1. This CDR3 spans 11 amino acids. In germline, CDR1 is SQVTM, CDR2 ANQGSEA.

V usage is TRBV12-3 or TRBV12-4 and J usage is TRBJ2-5; with no DNA, the TCRdb D assignment of TRBD1 cannot be verified. The CDR3 has 18 residues. The CDR3 sequence is CASSYGPGFGYLGETQYF.

This rearrangement joins TRBV28 to TRBJ2-1; there is no DNA to check the TCRdb D call of TRBD2. This CDR3 has 19 residues. Germline assignment: CDR1 MDHEN and CDR2 SYDVKM. The CDR3 region is CASSFVRGGPSRSYNEQFF.

The chain has TRBV9 and TRBJ2-5; lacking DNA, the TRBD1 call made by TCRdb goes unchecked. CDR3 length: 15 residues. Germline V gene data show CDR1 as SGDLS and CDR2 as YYNGEE. The CDR3 reads CASSETGTGLETQYF. Combining the CDR3 with reference TRBV9 and TRBJ2-5 gives the whole variable domain DSGVTQTPKHLITATGQRVTLRCSPRSGDLSVYWYQQSLDQGLQFLIQYYNGEERAKGNILERFSAQQFPDLHSELNLSSLELGDSALYFCASSETGTGLETQYFGPGTRLLVL.

CDR3 in amino acids: CASSSTGARGGGELFF. The chain uses TRBV28 and TRBJ2-2; the D call from TCRdb, TRBD1, cannot be confirmed without DNA. The CDR3 has 16 residues. CDR1 MDHEN and CDR2 SYDVKM come from the germline V gene.

The chain has TRBV11-2 and TRBJ2-5. The CDR3 contains 14 residues. In germline, CDR1 is SGHAT, CDR2 FQNNGV. CDR3 protein: CASSWGSGKETQYF.

The chain joins TRBV19 to TRBJ2-5; TCRdb lists TRBD1, though no DNA is available to test this call. The CDR3 is 13 amino acids. Germline V lookup: CDR1 LNHDA, CDR2 SQIVND (reference sequence). This CDR3 reads CASSTFLFETQYF.

The chain's CDR3 is CASSTHRTETEAFF. V is TRBV11-2 and J is TRBJ1-1. The germline V gene encodes CDR1 SGHAT and CDR2 FQNNGV. The length of the CDR3 is 14 residues.

This sequence joins TRBV6-5 and TRBJ1-2; TCRdb's D gene call, TRBD1, goes unchecked for lack of DNA. This CDR3 is 15 amino acids long. Germline CDR1 and CDR2: MNHEY and SVGAGI. The CDR3 region is CASSYSTGGVYGYTF.

The rearrangement links TRBV28 to TRBJ1-5; TCRdb lists TRBD1, though no DNA is available to test this call. Germline CDR1 and CDR2: MDHEN and SYDVKM. This CDR3 spans 16 amino acids. The chain's CDR3 is CASSFWDRDWIQPQHF. The whole variable domain, filled in from reference TRBV28 and TRBJ1-5, reads DVKVTQSSRYLVKRTGEKVFLECVQDMDHENMFWYRQDPGLGLRLIYFSYDVKMKEKGDIPEGYSVSREKKERFSLILESASTNQTSMYLCASSFWDRDWIQPQHFGDGTRLSIL.

This sequence joins TRBV29-1 and TRBJ2-1. CDR3 length: 14 residues. Germline CDR1 reads SQVTM; CDR2 reads ANQGSEA. The CDR3 region is CSVEGQKVHNEQFF.

The genes are TRBV12-3 or TRBV12-4 and TRBJ1-5; TCRdb's D call of TRBD1 is untestable without DNA. The CDR3 is made up of 15 amino acids. CDR3 sequence reads: CASSLPDRSNQPQHF.

The chain employs TRBV28 and TRBJ1-1. This CDR3 has 14 amino acids. Per germline, CDR1 MDHEN and CDR2 SYDVKM. The CDR3 is CASSFRVGYTEAFF. The entire variable domain, with the rest obtained from reference TRBV28 and TRBJ1-1, is as follows: DVKVTQSSRYLVKRTGEKVFLECVQDMDHENMFWYRQDPGLGLRLIYFSYDVKMKEKGDIPEGYSVSREKKERFSLILESASTNQTSMYLCASSFRVGYTEAFFGQGTRLTVV.

V usage is TRBV7-9 and J usage is TRBJ1-4; TCRdb picks TRBD1, but there is no DNA to check that call. Germline CDR1 is SEHNR and CDR2 is FQNEAQ (reference sequence). The CDR3 totals 14 residues. CDR3: CASSSGQDNEKLFF.

CDR3 loop: CASSSETGTVGYTF. V gene TRBV12-3 or TRBV12-4 combines with J gene TRBJ1-2; the TCRdb call, TRBD1, lacks DNA for checking. This CDR3 is built from 14 residues.

The chain joins TRBV4-1 to TRBJ2-1; TCRdb's D gene call, TRBD1, goes unchecked for lack of DNA. Per the germline V gene, CDR1 is MGHRA and CDR2 is YSYEKL. This CDR3 has 12 residues. The CDR3 sequence is CASSQDGTVPFF.

The chain carries TRBV20-1 and TRBJ1-2; TCRdb gives TRBD1 as the D gene, but with no DNA this cannot be confirmed. Germline-derived CDR1 and CDR2 are DFQATT and SNEGSKA (reference sequence). The CDR3 contains 19 residues. CDR3 sequence reads: CSARDQSTGTVRANYGYTF.

V usage is TRBV15 and J usage is TRBJ2-3; the TCRdb call, TRBD2, lacks DNA for checking. Per germline, CDR1 LNHNV and CDR2 YYDKDF (reference sequence). The CDR3 has 17 amino acids. CDR3 residues: CATSREGGLASTDTQYF.

The chain links TRBV7-9 to TRBJ1-2. The CDR3 sequence is 13 residues long. Per the germline V gene, CDR1 is SEHNR and CDR2 is FQNEAQ (reference sequence). This CDR3 is CASSGSQEYGYTF.

The CDR3 sequence: CASSQEGGGYYTGELFF. The J gene is TRBJ2-2, the V gene TRBV4-3; the TCRdb call, TRBD2, lacks DNA for checking. In germline, CDR1 is LGHNA, CDR2 YSLEER. The CDR3 is 17 residues long.

The genes are TRBV7-3 and TRBJ2-2; the TCRdb D gene call, TRBD2, has no DNA to confirm it. The CDR3 runs to 18 residues. Germline CDR1 and CDR2: SGHTA and FQGTGA. CDR3 amino acids: CASSSRGLAGGNTGELFF.

The gene calls are TRBV7-9 and TRBJ1-6; TCRdb outputs TRBD1, but without DNA this stays unchecked. CDR1 and CDR2 (germline): SEHNR, FQNEAQ (reference sequence). The CDR3 consists of 14 residues. CDR3 amino acids: CASNVQGARSPLHF. The complete variable domain, with remaining parts taken from reference TRBV7-9 and TRBJ1-6, reads DTGVSQNPRHKITKRGQNVTFRCDPISEHNRLYWYRQTLGQGPEFLTYFQNEAQLEKSRLLSDRFSAERPKGSFSTLEIQRTEQGDSAMYLCASNVQGARSPLHFGNGTRLTVT.